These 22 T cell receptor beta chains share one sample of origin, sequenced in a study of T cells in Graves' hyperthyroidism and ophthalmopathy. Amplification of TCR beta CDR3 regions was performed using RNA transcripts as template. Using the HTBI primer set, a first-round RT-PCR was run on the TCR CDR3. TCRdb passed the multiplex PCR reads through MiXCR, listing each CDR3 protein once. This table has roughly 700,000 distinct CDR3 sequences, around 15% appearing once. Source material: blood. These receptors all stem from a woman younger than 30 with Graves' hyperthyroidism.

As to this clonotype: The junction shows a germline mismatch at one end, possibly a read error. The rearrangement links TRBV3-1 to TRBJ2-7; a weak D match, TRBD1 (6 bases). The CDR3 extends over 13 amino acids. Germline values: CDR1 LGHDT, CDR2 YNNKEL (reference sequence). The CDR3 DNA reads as TGTGTCAGCAGCCAAGGACAGTCCTACGAGCAGTACTTC. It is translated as CVSSQGQSYEQYF.

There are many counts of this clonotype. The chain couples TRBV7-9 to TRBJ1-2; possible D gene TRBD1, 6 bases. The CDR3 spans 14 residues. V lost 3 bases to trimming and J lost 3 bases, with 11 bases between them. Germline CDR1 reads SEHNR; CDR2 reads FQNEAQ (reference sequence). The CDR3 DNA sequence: TGTGCCAGCAGCTTTGGACAGACATACTATGGCTACACCTTC. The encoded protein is CASSFGQTYYGYTF.

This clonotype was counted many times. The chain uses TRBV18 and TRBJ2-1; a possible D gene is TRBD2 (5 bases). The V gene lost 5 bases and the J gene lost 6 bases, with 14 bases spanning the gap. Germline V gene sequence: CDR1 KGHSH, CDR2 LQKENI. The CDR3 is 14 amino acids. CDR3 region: CASSSDLGLNEQFF. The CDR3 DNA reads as TGTGCCAGCTCATCGGACTTGGGCCTCAATGAGCAGTTCTTC. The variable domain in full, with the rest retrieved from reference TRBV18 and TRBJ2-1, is NAGVMQNPRHLVRRRGQEARLRCSPMKGHSHVYWYRQLPEEGLKFMVYLQKENIIDESGMPKERFSAEFPKEGPSILRIQQVVRGDSAAYFCASSSDLGLNEQFFGPGTRLTVL.

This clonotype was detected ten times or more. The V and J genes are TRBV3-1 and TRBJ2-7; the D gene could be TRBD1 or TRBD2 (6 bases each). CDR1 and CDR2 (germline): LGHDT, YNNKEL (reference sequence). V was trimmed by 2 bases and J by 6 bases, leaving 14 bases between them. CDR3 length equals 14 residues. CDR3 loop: CASSQWVQGGEQYF. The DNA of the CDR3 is TGTGCCAGCAGCCAATGGGTACAGGGAGGCGAGCAGTACTTC.

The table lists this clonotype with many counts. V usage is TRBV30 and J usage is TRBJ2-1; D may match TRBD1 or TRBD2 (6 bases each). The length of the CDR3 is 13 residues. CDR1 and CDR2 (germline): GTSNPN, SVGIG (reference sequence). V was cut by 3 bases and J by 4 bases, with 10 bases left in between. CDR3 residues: CAWRGGMYNEQFF. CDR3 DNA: TGTGCCTGGAGGGGGGGCATGTACAATGAGCAGTTCTTC.

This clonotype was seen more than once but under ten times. The CDR3 nucleotides are TGTGCCAGCAGGACCTTTTCCACAGATACGCAGTATTTT. Residues: CASRTFSTDTQYF. V and J are TRBV28 and TRBJ2-3, with D unresolved. CDR1 and CDR2 (germline): MDHEN, SYDVKM. Trimming pared 6 bases from V and 2 bases from J, leaving 9 bases between. CDR3 length equals 13 residues.

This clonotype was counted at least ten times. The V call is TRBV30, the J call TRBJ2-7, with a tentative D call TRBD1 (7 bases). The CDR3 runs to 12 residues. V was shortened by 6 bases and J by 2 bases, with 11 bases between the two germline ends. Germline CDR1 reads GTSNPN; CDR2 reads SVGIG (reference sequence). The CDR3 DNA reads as TGTGCCTGCAGGGGGAGGACCTACGAGCAGTACTTC. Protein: CACRGRTYEQYF.

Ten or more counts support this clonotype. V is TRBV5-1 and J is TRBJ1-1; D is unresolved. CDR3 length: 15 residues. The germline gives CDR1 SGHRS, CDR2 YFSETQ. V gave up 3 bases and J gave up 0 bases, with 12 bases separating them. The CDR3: CASSSTTGMNTEAFF. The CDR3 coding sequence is TGCGCCAGCAGCTCCACCACGGGAATGAACACTGAAGCTTTCTTT.

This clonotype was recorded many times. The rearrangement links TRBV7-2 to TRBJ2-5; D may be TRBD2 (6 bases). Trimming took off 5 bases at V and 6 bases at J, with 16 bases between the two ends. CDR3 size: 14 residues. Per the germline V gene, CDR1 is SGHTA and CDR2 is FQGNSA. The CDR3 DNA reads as TGTGCCAGCAGCCAAACCGCGGGGATGAAGACCCAGTACTTC. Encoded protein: CASSQTAGMKTQYF.

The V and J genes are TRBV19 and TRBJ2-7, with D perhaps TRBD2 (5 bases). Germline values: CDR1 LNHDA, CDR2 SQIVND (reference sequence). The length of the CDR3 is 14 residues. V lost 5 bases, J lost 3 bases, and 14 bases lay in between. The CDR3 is CASSRGRVFYEQYF. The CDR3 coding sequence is TGTGCCAGTAGTCGGGGTAGGGTGTTCTACGAGCAGTACTTC.

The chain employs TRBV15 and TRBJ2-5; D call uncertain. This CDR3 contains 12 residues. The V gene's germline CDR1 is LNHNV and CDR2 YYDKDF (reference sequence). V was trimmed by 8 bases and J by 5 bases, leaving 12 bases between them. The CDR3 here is CATRQTRETQYF. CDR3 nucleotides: TGTGCCACCCGTCAAACGCGGGAGACCCAGTACTTC.

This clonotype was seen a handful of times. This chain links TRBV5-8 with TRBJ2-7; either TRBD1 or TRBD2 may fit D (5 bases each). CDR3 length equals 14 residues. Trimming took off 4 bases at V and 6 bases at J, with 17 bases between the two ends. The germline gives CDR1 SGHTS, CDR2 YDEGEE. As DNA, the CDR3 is TGTGCCAGCAGCGGGGGTTGGTTGTGGGGCGAGCAGTACTTC. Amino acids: CASSGGWLWGEQYF.

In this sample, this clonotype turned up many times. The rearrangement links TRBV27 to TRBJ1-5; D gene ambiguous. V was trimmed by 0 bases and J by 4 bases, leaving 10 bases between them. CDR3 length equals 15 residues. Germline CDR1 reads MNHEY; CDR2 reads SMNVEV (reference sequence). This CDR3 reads CASSLSYSFNQPQHF. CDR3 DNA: TGTGCCAGCAGTTTATCGTACAGCTTTAATCAGCCCCAGCATTTT.

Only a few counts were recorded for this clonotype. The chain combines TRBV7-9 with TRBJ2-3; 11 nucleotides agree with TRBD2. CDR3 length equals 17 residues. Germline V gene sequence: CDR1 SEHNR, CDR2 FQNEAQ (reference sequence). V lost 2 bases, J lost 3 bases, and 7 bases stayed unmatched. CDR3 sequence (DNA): TGTGCCAGCAGCTTACCGACTAGCGGGACTGGAACAGATACGCAGTATTTT. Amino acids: CASSLPTSGTGTDTQYF. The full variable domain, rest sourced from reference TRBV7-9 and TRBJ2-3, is DTGVSQNPRHKITKRGQNVTFRCDPISEHNRLYWYRQTLGQGPEFLTYFQNEAQLEKSRLLSDRFSAERPKGSFSTLEIQRTEQGDSAMYLCASSLPTSGTGTDTQYFGPGTRLTVL.

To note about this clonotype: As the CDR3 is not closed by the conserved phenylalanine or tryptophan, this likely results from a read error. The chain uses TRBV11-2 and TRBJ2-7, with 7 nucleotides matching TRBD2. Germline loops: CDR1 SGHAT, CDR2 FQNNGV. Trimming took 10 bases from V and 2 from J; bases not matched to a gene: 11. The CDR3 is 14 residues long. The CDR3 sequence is CATTLTGGPYEQYL. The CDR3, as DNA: TGTGCCACCACCCTTACGGGGGGTCCCTACGAGCAGTACTTA.

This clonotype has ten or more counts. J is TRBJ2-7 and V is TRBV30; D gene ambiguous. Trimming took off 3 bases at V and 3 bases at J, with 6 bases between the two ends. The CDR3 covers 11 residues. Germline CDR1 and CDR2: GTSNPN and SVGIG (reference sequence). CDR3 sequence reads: CAWRGNYEQYF. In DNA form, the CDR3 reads TGTGCCTGGAGGGGCAACTACGAGCAGTACTTC.

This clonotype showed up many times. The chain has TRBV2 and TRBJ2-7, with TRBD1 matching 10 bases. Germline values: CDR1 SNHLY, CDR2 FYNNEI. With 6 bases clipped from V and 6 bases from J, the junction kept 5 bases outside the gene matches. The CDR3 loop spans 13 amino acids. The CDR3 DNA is TGTGCCAGCAGCTGGGACAGGGGAGCCGAGCAGTACTTC. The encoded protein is CASSWDRGAEQYF.

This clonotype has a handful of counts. CDR3 residues: CASSLEGTSGLSYNEQFF. CDR3 nucleotide sequence: TGTGCCAGCAGCTTAGAAGGGACCTCAGGGTTGTCCTACAATGAGCAGTTCTTC. The chain employs TRBV7-6 and TRBJ2-1, with D perhaps being TRBD1 or TRBD2 (5 bases each). V lost 1 base and J lost 1, with 17 bases in between. Germline V lookup: CDR1 SGHVS, CDR2 FNYEAQ. The CDR3 runs 18 residues.

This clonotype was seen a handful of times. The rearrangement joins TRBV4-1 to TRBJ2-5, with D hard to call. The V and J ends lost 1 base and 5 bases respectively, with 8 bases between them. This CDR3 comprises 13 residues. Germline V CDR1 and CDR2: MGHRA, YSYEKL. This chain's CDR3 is CASSQVLGETQYF. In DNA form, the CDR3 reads TGCGCCAGCAGCCAAGTCCTAGGGGAGACCCAGTACTTC.

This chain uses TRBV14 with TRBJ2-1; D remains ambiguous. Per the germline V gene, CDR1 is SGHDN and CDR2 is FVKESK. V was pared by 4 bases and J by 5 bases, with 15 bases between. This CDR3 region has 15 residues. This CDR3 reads CASSPVGYDNNEQFF. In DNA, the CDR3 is TGTGCCAGCAGCCCGGTAGGGTACGATAACAATGAGCAGTTCTTC.

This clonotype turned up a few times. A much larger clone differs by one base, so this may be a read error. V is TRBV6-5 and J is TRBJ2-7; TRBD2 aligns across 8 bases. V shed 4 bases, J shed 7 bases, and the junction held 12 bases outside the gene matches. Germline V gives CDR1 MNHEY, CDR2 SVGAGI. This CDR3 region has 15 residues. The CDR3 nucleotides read TGTGCCAGCAGTTGGGCGGTAGCGGGAAGACAAGAGCAGTACTTC. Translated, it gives CASSWAVAGRQEQYF.

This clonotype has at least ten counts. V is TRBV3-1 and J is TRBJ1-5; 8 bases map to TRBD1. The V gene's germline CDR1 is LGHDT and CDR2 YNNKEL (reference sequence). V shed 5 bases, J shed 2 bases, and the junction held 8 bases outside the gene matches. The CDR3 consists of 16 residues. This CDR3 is CASSDRPGQGNQPQHF. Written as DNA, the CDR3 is TGTGCCAGCAGCGATCGACCGGGACAGGGCAATCAGCCCCAGCATTTT.